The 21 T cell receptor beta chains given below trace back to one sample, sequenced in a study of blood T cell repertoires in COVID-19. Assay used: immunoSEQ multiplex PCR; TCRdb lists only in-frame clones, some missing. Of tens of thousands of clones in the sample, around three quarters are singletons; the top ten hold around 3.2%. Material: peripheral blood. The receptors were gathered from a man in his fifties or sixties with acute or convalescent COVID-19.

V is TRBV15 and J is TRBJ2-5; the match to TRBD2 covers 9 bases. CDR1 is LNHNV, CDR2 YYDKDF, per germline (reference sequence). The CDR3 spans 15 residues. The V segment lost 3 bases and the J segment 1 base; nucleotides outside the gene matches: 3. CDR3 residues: CATSSPRGGQETQYF. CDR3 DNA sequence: TGTGCCACCAGCAGCCCGCGGGGGGGCCAAGAGACCCAGTACTTC.

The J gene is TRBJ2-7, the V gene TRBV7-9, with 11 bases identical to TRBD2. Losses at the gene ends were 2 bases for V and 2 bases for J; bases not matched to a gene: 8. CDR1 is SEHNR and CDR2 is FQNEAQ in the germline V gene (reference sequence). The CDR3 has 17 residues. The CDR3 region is CASSLRGTSGGPYEQYF. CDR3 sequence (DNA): TGTGCCAGCAGCTTAAGAGGGACTAGCGGAGGCCCCTACGAGCAGTACTTC. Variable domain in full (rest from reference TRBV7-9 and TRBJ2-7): DTGVSQNPRHKITKRGQNVTFRCDPISEHNRLYWYRQTLGQGPEFLTYFQNEAQLEKSRLLSDRFSAERPKGSFSTLEIQRTEQGDSAMYLCASSLRGTSGGPYEQYFGPGTRLTVT.

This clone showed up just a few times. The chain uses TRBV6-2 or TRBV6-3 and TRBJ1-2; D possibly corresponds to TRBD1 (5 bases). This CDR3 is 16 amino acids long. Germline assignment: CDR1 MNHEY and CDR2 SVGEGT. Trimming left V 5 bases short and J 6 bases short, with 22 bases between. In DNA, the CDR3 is TGTGCCAGCAGTCTTTTCCTTAGCGGAGGGGTTGATGGCTACACCTTC. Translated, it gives CASSLFLSGGVDGYTF.

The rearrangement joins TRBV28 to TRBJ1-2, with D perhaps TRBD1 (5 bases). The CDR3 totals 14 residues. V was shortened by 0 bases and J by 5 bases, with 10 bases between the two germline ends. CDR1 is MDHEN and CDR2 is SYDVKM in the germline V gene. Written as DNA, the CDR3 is TGTGCCAGCAGTTTATGGACAGAGGAATATGGCTACACCTTC. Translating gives CASSLWTEEYGYTF.

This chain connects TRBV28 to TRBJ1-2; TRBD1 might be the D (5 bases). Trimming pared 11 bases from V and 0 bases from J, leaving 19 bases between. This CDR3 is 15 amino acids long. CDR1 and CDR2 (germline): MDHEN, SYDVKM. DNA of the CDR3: TGTGCCCTACGCAATGGGGGAGGTGCTAACTATGGCTACACCTTC. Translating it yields CALRNGGGANYGYTF.

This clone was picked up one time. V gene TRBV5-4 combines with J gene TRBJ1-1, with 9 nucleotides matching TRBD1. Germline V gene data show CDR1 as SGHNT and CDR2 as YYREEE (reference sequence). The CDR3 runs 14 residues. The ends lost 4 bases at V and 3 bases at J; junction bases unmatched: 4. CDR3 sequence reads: CASSTQGADTEAFF. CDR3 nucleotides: TGTGCCAGCAGCACACAGGGGGCGGACACTGAAGCTTTCTTT. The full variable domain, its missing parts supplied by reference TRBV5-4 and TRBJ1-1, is ETGVTQSPTHLIKTRGQQVTLRCSSQSGHNTVSWYQQALGQGPQFIFQYYREEENGRGNFPPRFSGLQFPNYSSELNVNALELDDSALYLCASSTQGADTEAFFGQGTRLTVV.

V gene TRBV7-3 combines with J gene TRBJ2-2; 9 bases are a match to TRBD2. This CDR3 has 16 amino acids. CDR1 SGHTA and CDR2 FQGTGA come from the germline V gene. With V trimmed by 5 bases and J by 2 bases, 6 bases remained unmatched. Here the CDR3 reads CASSRWTSANTGELFF. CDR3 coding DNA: TGTGCCAGCAGCCGTTGGACTAGCGCTAACACCGGGGAGCTGTTTTTT.

The DNA of the CDR3 is TGTGCCATCATGCCCCGAGCCGGTGAGCAGTTCTTC. This translates into CAIMPRAGEQFF. J is TRBJ2-1 and V is TRBV10-3; D call uncertain. V dropped 7 bases and J dropped 9 bases, with 13 bases sitting between them. CDR3 length equals 12 residues. The V gene's germline CDR1 is ENHRY and CDR2 SYGVKD.

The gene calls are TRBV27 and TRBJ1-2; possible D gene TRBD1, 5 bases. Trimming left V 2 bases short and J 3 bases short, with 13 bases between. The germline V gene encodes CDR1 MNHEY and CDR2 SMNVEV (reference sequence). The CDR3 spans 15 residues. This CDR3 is CASSLVGGPDYGYTF. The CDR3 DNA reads TGTGCCAGCAGTTTAGTGGGGGGTCCGGACTATGGCTACACCTTC.

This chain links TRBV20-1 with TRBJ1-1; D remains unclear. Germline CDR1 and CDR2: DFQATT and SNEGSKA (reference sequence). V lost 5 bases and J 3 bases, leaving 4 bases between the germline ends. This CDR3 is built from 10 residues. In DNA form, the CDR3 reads TGCAGTGCTCGTCACACTGAAGCTTTCTTT. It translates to CSARHTEAFF.

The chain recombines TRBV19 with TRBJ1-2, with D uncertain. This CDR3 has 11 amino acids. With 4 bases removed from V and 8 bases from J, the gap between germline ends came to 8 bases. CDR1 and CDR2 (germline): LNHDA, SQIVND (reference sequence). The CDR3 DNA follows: TGTGCCAGTAGTACCCAGGTGGGCTACACCTTC. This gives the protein CASSTQVGYTF.

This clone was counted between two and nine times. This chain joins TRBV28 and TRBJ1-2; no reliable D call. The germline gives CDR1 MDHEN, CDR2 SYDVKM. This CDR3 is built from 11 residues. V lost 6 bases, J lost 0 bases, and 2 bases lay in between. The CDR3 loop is CASSTNYGYTF. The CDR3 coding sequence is TGTGCCAGCAGCACTAACTATGGCTACACCTTC.

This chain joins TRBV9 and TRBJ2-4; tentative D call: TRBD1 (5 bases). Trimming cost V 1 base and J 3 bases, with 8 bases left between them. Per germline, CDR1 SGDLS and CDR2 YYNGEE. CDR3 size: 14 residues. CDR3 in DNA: TGTGCCAGCAGCGTACAGGGTAGCAAAAACATTCAGTACTTC. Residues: CASSVQGSKNIQYF.

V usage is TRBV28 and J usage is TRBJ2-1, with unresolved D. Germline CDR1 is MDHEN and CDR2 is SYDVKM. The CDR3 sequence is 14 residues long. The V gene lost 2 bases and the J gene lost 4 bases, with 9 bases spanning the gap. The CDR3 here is CASSLEMTYNEQFF. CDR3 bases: TGTGCCAGCAGTTTAGAGATGACATACAATGAGCAGTTCTTC.

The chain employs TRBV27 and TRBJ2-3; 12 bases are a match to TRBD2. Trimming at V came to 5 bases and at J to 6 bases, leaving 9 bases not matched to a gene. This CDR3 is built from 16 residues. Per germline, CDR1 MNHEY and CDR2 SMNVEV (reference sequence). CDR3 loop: CASSLLAGGPKDTQYF. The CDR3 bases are TGTGCCAGCAGTCTTCTAGCGGGAGGGCCGAAGGATACGCAGTATTTT.

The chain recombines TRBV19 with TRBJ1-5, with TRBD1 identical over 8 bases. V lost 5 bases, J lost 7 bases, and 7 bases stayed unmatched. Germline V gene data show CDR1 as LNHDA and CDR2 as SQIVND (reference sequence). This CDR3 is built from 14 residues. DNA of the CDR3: TGTGCCAGTAGTTCTCCCCGGACAGGGCAGCCCCAGCATTTT. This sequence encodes CASSSPRTGQPQHF. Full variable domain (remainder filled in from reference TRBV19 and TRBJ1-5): DGGITQSPKYLFRKEGQNVTLSCEQNLNHDAMYWYRQDPGQGLRLIYYSQIVNDFQKGDIAEGYSVSREKKESFPLTVTSAQKNPTAFYLCASSSPRTGQPQHFGDGTRLSIL.

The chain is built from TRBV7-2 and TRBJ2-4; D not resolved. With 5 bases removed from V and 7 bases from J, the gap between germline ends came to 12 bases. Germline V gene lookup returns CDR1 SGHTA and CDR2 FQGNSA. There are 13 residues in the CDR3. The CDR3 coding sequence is TGTGCCAGCAGCCCCGCACCTAGTAACATTCAGTACTTC. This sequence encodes CASSPAPSNIQYF.

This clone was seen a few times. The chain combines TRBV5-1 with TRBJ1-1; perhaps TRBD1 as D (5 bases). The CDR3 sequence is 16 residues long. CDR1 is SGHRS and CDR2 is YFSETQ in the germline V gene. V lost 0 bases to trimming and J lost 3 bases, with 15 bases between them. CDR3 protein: CASSLVFQGRDTEAFF. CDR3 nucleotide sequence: TGCGCCAGCAGCTTGGTCTTCCAGGGTAGGGACACTGAAGCTTTCTTT.

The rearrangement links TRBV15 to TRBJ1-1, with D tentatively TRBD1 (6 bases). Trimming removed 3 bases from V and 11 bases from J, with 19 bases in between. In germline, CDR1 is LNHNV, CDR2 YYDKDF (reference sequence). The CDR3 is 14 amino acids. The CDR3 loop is CATSREDSYTGAFF. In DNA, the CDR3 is TGTGCCACCAGCAGGGAGGACAGCTACACTGGGGCTTTCTTT.

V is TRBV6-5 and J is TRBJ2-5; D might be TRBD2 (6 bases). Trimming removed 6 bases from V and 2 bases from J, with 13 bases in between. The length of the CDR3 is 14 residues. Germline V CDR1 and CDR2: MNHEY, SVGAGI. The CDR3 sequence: CASRKGLGQETQYF. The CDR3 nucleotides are TGTGCCAGCAGAAAGGGACTGGGTCAAGAGACCCAGTACTTC.

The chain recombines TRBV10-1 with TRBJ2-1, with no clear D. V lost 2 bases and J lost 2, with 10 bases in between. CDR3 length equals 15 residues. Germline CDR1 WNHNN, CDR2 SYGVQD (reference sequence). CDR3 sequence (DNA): TGCGCCAGCAGTGAGGTTGCAGGTCCCTACAATGAGCAGTTCTTC. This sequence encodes CASSEVAGPYNEQFF.